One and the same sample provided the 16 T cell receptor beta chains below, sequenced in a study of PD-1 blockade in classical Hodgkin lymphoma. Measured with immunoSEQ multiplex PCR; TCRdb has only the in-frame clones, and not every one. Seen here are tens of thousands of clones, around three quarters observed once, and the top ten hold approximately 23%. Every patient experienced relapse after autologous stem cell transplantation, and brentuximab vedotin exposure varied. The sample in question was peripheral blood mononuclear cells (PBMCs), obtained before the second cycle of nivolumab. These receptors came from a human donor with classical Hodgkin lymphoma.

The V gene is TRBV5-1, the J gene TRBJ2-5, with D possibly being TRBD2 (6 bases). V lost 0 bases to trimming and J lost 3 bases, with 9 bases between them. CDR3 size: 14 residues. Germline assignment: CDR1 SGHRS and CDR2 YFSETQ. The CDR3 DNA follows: TGCGCCAGCAGCTTGGCTGGAGGGGAAGAGACCCAGTACTTC. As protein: CASSLAGGEETQYF.

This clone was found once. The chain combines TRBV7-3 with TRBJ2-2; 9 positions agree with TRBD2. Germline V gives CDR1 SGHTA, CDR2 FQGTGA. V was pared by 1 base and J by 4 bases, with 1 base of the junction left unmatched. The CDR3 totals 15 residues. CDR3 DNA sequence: TGTGCCAGCAGCTTAAATAGCGGGGGCACCGGGGAGCTGTTTTTT. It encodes CASSLNSGGTGELFF.

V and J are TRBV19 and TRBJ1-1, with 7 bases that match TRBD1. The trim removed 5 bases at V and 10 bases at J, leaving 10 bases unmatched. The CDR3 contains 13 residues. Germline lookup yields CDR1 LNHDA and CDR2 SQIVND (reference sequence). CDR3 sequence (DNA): TGTGCCAGTAGTTTTAGGTGGGCAGGGGGAGCTTTCTTT. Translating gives CASSFRWAGGAFF.

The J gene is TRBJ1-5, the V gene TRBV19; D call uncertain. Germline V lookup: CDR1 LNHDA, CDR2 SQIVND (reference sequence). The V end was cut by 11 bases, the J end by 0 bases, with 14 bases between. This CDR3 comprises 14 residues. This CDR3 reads CAGSDGHSNQPQHF. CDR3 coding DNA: TGTGCCGGTTCGGACGGCCATAGCAATCAGCCCCAGCATTTT.

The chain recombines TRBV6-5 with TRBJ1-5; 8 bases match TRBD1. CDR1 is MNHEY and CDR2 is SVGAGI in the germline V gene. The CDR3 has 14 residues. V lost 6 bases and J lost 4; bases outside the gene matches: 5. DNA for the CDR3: TGTGCCAGCAGACCCAGACAGGGGAATCAGCCCCAGCATTTT. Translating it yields CASRPRQGNQPQHF.

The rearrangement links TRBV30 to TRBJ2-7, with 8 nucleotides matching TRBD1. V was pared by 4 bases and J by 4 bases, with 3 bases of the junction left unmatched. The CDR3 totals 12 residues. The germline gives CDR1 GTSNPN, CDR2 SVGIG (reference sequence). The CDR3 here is CAWTRQGYEQYF. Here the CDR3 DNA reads TGTGCCTGGACGAGACAGGGGTACGAGCAGTACTTC.

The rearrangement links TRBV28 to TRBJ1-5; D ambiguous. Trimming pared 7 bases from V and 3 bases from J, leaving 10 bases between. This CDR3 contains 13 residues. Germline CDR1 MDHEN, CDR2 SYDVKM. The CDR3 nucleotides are TGTGCCAGCACCTGGCGGAACAATCAGCCCCAGCATTTT. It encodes CASTWRNNQPQHF.

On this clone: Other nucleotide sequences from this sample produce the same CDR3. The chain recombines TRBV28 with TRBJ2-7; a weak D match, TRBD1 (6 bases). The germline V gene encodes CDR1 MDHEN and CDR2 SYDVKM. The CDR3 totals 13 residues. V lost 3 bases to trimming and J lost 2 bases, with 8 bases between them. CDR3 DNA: TGTGCCAGCAGTTTCCAGGGGACCTACGAGCAGTACTTC. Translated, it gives CASSFQGTYEQYF. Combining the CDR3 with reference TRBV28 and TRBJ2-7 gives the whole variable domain DVKVTQSSRYLVKRTGEKVFLECVQDMDHENMFWYRQDPGLGLRLIYFSYDVKMKEKGDIPEGYSVSREKKERFSLILESASTNQTSMYLCASSFQGTYEQYFGPGTRLTVT.

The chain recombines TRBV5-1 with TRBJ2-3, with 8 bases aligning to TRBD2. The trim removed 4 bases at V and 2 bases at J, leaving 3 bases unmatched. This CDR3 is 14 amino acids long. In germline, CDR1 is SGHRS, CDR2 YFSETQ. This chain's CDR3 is CASSTSGDTDTQYF. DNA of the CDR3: TGCGCCAGCAGCACTAGCGGAGACACAGATACGCAGTATTTT.

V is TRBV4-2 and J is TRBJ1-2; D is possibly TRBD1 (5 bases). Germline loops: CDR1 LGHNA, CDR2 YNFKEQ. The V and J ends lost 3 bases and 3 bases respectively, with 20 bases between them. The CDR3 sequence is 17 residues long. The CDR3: CASSHQLLFGTDYGYTF. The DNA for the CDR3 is TGTGCCAGCAGCCATCAACTATTATTTGGGACGGACTATGGCTACACCTTC.

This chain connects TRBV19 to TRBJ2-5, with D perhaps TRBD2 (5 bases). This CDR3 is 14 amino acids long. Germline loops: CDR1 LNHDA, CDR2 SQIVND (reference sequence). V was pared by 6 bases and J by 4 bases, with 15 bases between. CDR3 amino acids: CASRINGLGETQYF. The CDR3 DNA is TGTGCCAGTAGGATTAATGGACTGGGAGAGACCCAGTACTTC.

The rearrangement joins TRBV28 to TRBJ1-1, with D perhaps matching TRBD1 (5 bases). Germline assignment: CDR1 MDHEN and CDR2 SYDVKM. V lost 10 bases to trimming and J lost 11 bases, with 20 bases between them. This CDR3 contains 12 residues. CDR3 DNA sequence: TGTGCCACCCGTACGCAGGGACTAGGGGCTTTCTTT. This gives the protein CATRTQGLGAFF.

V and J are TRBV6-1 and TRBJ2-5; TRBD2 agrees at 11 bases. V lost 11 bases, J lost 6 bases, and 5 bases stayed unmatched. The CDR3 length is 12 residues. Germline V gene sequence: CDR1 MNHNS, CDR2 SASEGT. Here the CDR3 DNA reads TGTGCCGTAGCGGGAGGGCCGAAGACCCAGTACTTC. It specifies CAVAGGPKTQYF.

The DNA of the CDR3 is TGTGCCAGCAGCATGAGGACAGCCTACGAGCAGTACTTC. Protein product: CASSMRTAYEQYF. V is TRBV7-9 and J is TRBJ2-7; tentatively, D is TRBD1 (6 bases). CDR1 and CDR2 (germline): SEHNR, FQNEAQ (reference sequence). Trimming took 5 bases from V and 2 from J, leaving 10 bases between them. The CDR3 length is 13 residues.

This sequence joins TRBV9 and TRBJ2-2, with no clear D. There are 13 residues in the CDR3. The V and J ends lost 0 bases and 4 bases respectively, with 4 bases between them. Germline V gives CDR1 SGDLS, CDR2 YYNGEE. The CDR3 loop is CASSVDGTGELFF. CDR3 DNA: TGTGCCAGCAGCGTAGACGGCACCGGGGAGCTGTTTTTT.

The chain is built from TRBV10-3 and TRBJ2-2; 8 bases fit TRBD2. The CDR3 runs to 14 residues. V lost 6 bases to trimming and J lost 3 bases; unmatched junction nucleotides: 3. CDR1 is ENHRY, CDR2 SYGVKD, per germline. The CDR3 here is CAISKLADTGELFF. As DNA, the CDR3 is TGTGCCATCAGCAAACTAGCGGACACCGGGGAGCTGTTTTTT.